Sequencing of this T cell receptor beta chain was carried out in a study of response to subunit inactivated influenza vaccine. Study-level results: The authors suggested that every seasonal influenza vaccination recruits few new T cells.

This clonotype occurred a few times. As yet, its antigen is unknown. The V gene's germline CDR1 is MDHEN and CDR2 SYDVKM. The CDR3 is made up of 15 amino acids. V was pared by 5 bases and J by 1 base, with 12 bases between. MiXCR was run by TCRdb on the RT-PCR reads, yielding one entry per CDR3 protein. The sample lists under 850,000 distinct CDR3 sequences; around 20% were seen once. This receptor was obtained from a man aged 50-59 years who received an inactivated influenza vaccine. The rearrangement uses TRBV28 and TRBJ2-1; D may be TRBD1 (7 bases). Sequenced material: PBMCs from blood, taken roughly 5 days after vaccination. The CDR3 bases are TGTGCCAGCAGTCCCAGGGGGGTGTCCTACAATGAGCAGTTCTTC. Amino acid sequence: CASSPRGVSYNEQFF. The whole variable domain, filled in from reference TRBV28 and TRBJ2-1, reads DVKVTQSSRYLVKRTGEKVFLECVQDMDHENMFWYRQDPGLGLRLIYFSYDVKMKEKGDIPEGYSVSREKKERFSLILESASTNQTSMYLCASSPRGVSYNEQFFGPGTRLTVL.